This T cell receptor (beta chain) was retrieved from a study of T cells after yellow fever vaccination. For this clonotype: The antigen remains undetermined.

Broader study findings: From the bulk population, abundant clonotypes could contaminate and appear within FACS-sorted repertoires.

A single record per CDR3 protein comes from TCRdb applying MiXCR to the 5' RACE reads. The table shows 500,000 to 550,000 distinct CDR3 sequences, with 21% occurring only once. J was trimmed by 10 bases and V by 4 bases; bases with no gene match: 7. Germline loops: CDR1 SGHTA, CDR2 FQGTGA. CDR3 length: 14 amino acids. This receptor was identified in a young man who received the YFV17D yellow fever vaccine. The chain couples TRBV7-3 to TRBJ1-6, with 7 bases lining up with TRBD1. This specimen was PBMCs, taken 20 to 25 days after the first yellow fever vaccination. The CDR3 protein is CASSYRGVDSPLHF. DNA of the CDR3: TGTGCCAGCAGCTACAGGGGAGTCGACTCACCCCTCCACTTT.